A selection of T cell receptor beta chains follows, all from one sample in a study of blood T cell repertoires in COVID-19. Measured with immunoSEQ multiplex PCR; TCRdb has only the in-frame clones, and not every one. The table has 200,000 to 250,000 clones, over 60% seen once. The sample taken for sequencing was peripheral blood. These receptor sequences come from a woman in her 70s with acute or convalescent COVID-19. Both conserved end residues are trimmed from each CDR3. Clone size is given for some rows only: seen once, a few or many times, or a class if the clone is expanded.

clone_size j_call v_call cdr3_aa
once TRBJ1-6 TRBV6-5 ASRTTDSPLH
NA TRBJ2-5 TRBV7-8 ASSRQKETQY
NA TRBJ1-1 TRBV6-2/TRBV6-3 ASSYPDTGENTEAF
NA TRBJ2-5 TRBV2 ASSYQETQY
NA TRBJ2-2 TRBV7-2 ASSLGYGVNTGELF
NA TRBJ1-3 TRBV5-4 ASSLATGGISSTIY
NA TRBJ2-1 TRBV3-1/TRBV3-2 ASSLITGDEQF
NA TRBJ2-3 TRBV6-6 ASSYTSGSTDTQY
NA TRBJ2-2 TRBV19 ATSGSYTGELF
NA TRBJ2-1 TRBV24-1 ATSDLITSGNNEQF